These 13 T cell receptor beta chains originate from one sample sequenced in a study of blood T cell repertoires in COVID-19. The repertoire was sequenced with immunoSEQ multiplex PCR; TCRdb's copy has only in-frame clones and lacks some. This sample has hundreds of thousands of clones; roughly 87% occur once, and the top ten carry about 7%. Sequencing input: peripheral blood. The receptors stem from a man in his 60s who had recovered from COVID-19.

This clone was observed a single time. Here the CDR3 DNA reads TGTGCCAGCAGCCAAAGCGGGAATCAGCCCCAGCATTTT. It codes for CASSQSGNQPQHF. The gene calls are TRBV5-5 and TRBJ1-5; D gene ambiguous. CDR3 size: 13 residues. The germline V gene has CDR1 SGHKS and CDR2 YYEKEE (reference sequence). Between the trimmed V and J ends, which lost 4 bases and 4 bases, there was a span of 9 bases.

The chain is built from TRBV27 and TRBJ2-1; 10 bases match TRBD2. The V segment lost 5 bases and the J segment 4 bases; nucleotides outside the gene matches: 8. Germline CDR1 and CDR2: MNHEY and SMNVEV (reference sequence). The CDR3 has 16 residues. CDR3 amino acids: CASSQEQRGGYNEQFF. CDR3 DNA: TGTGCCAGCAGTCAAGAACAGCGGGGGGGATACAATGAGCAGTTCTTC.

The V call is TRBV9, the J call TRBJ1-1, with D unresolved. Germline V lookup: CDR1 SGDLS, CDR2 YYNGEE. The ends were cut back, 2 bases at V and 2 bases at J, with 7 bases in the middle. The CDR3 runs 13 residues. CDR3 coding DNA: TGTGCCAGCAGCGTTATCGGTAACACTGAAGCTTTCTTT. Translating gives CASSVIGNTEAFF.

The chain employs TRBV2 and TRBJ1-4, with 8 bases matching TRBD1. Trimming cost V 4 bases and J 7 bases; bases outside gene matches: 11. The CDR3 is made up of 16 amino acids. From germline, CDR1 is SNHLY and CDR2 FYNNEI. The CDR3 sequence: CASSGIQGASGEKLFF. DNA of the CDR3: TGTGCCAGCAGTGGGATCCAGGGGGCCAGCGGTGAAAAACTGTTTTTT.

The rearrangement uses TRBV25-1 and TRBJ1-6, with D possibly being TRBD1 (5 bases). CDR3 length equals 16 residues. V was trimmed by 5 bases and J by 2 bases, leaving 13 bases between them. The germline V gene encodes CDR1 MGHDK and CDR2 SYGVNS. In nucleotides, the CDR3 is TGTGCCAGCAGTCGCGGGGGGTCACCCTATAATTCACCCCTCCACTTT. Its protein is CASSRGGSPYNSPLHF.

V usage is TRBV7-9 and J usage is TRBJ1-1; no definite D call. Between the trimmed V and J ends, which lost 6 bases and 4 bases, there was a span of 15 bases. Per germline, CDR1 SEHNR and CDR2 FQNEAQ (reference sequence). The CDR3 is 14 amino acids. CDR3 amino acids: CASSSLEGGTEAFF. The CDR3 DNA is TGTGCCAGCAGTTCGTTAGAGGGTGGCACTGAAGCTTTCTTT. The whole variable domain, remainder taken from reference TRBV7-9 and TRBJ1-1, is DTGVSQNPRHKITKRGQNVTFRCDPISEHNRLYWYRQTLGQGPEFLTYFQNEAQLEKSRLLSDRFSAERPKGSFSTLEIQRTEQGDSAMYLCASSSLEGGTEAFFGQGTRLTVV.

The chain recombines TRBV11-2 with TRBJ2-7, with D possibly TRBD2 on 6 matching bases. Germline V gene lookup returns CDR1 SGHAT and CDR2 FQNNGV. V lost 5 bases, J lost 3 bases, and 14 bases lay in between. The CDR3 is 14 residues long. This CDR3 is CASSDRDGGYEQYV. DNA for the CDR3: TGTGCCAGCAGCGACCGCGACGGGGGCTACGAGCAGTACGTC.

The chain recombines TRBV5-1 with TRBJ2-3, with 7 nucleotides matching TRBD1. The CDR3 sequence is 14 residues long. From germline, CDR1 is SGHRS and CDR2 YFSETQ. V lost 2 bases and J lost 4; bases outside the gene matches: 4. CDR3 residues: CASSFRTGADTQYF. Here the CDR3 DNA reads TGCGCCAGCAGCTTCCGTACAGGGGCAGATACGCAGTATTTT.

The chain combines TRBV6-2 or TRBV6-3 with TRBJ1-2; TRBD1 aligns across 7 bases. The CDR3 spans 15 residues. The germline V gene has CDR1 MNHEY and CDR2 SVGEGT. Trimming took 2 bases from V and 3 from J; bases not matched to a gene: 6. CDR3 in amino acids: CASSYRTGWHYGYTF. The CDR3 DNA reads TGTGCCAGCAGTTACCGGACAGGTTGGCACTATGGCTACACCTTC.

The chain links TRBV2 to TRBJ1-6, with D perhaps matching TRBD1 (6 bases). V was cut by 6 bases and J by 6 bases, with 12 bases left in between. The CDR3 extends over 14 amino acids. Germline V gene lookup returns CDR1 SNHLY and CDR2 FYNNEI. The CDR3 bases are TGTGCCAGCAGCAGGGGATCTGGTAATTCACCCCTCCACTTT. This encodes CASSRGSGNSPLHF.

The genes are TRBV10-2 and TRBJ1-1; D remains unclear. The germline V and J ends were trimmed by 7 bases and 1 base, with 10 bases remaining between them. Germline V gene sequence: CDR1 WSHSY, CDR2 SAAADI. The CDR3 has 13 residues. CDR3: CASNDGENTEAFF. The CDR3 nucleotides are TGCGCCAGCAACGACGGGGAGAACACTGAAGCTTTCTTT.

V gene TRBV27 combines with J gene TRBJ1-5; 9 bases map to TRBD1. J gave up 6 bases and V 5 bases, and 11 bases lay outside the gene matches. CDR1 and CDR2 (germline): MNHEY, SMNVEV (reference sequence). The length of the CDR3 is 16 residues. Here the CDR3 reads CASSPTDRGRGQPQHF. In DNA form, the CDR3 reads TGTGCCAGCAGTCCGACGGACAGGGGTAGGGGTCAGCCCCAGCATTTT.

This clone came up once. J is TRBJ2-5 and V is TRBV5-6; 12 positions match TRBD2. CDR3 length equals 17 residues. The V gene end was trimmed by 2 bases and the J gene end by 5 bases; junction bases not matched to a gene: 10. From germline, CDR1 is SGHDT and CDR2 YYEEEE. CDR3 sequence: CASSFALAGGPRETQYF. CDR3 DNA: TGTGCCAGCAGCTTCGCTCTAGCGGGGGGGCCACGGGAGACCCAGTACTTC.